These 9 T cell receptor beta chains came from one sample sequenced in a study of T cell repertoires in cytomegalovirus infection. One entry per CDR3 protein, called by TCRdb with MiXCR from the reads. The top ten hold 1.5% to 2% of the sample, which has fewer than 250,000 distinct CDR3 sequences, 9% to 15% seen once. The specimen sequenced was PBMCs. Receptors originate from a human donor in good health (CMV status not recorded). Some clones in this sample may be carry-over from other donors' samples.

Ten or more counts support this clonotype. This chain joins TRBV7-9 and TRBJ2-3; D is perhaps TRBD1 (6 bases). This CDR3 contains 15 residues. V lost 6 bases and J 4 bases, leaving 17 bases between the germline ends. Germline CDR1 is SEHNR and CDR2 is FQNEAQ (reference sequence). The CDR3 loop reads CASRSNRTVPDTQYF. CDR3 in DNA: TGTGCCAGCAGGTCAAACCGGACAGTCCCAGATACGCAGTATTTT.

This clonotype showed up many times. The gene calls are TRBV6-5 and TRBJ2-3; 9 positions match TRBD2. Germline lookup yields CDR1 MNHEY and CDR2 SVGAGI. This CDR3 spans 15 amino acids. Trimming at V came to 5 bases and at J to 2 bases, leaving 5 bases not matched to a gene. CDR3 sequence (DNA): TGTGCCAGCAGTCTTAGCGGGGGCCCCACAGATACGCAGTATTTT. Encoded protein: CASSLSGGPTDTQYF.

This clonotype has a count of ten or more. The chain links TRBV7-2 to TRBJ2-3; 12 bases are a match to TRBD1. V lost 3 bases and J lost 4; bases outside the gene matches: 11. In germline, CDR1 is SGHTA, CDR2 FQGNSA. The CDR3 covers 18 residues. CDR3 bases: TGTGCCAGCAGCTTCATCTTCCCCGGGACAGGGGGCGCAGATACGCAGTATTTT. Its translation is CASSFIFPGTGGADTQYF.

This clonotype was counted between two and nine times. The rearrangement uses TRBV7-9 and TRBJ2-3, with D possibly being TRBD2 (6 bases). V gave up 0 bases and J gave up 0 bases, with 7 bases separating them. Germline assignment: CDR1 SEHNR and CDR2 FQNEAQ (reference sequence). This CDR3 has 15 residues. The CDR3 loop is CASSLAGLSTDTQYF. CDR3 nucleotide sequence: TGTGCCAGCAGCTTAGCGGGACTCAGCACAGATACGCAGTATTTT.

This clonotype is categorized as medium-sized (0.01 to 0.1%). This chain links TRBV7-2 with TRBJ2-1; the match to TRBD1 covers 8 bases. The CDR3 totals 12 residues. V gave up 5 bases and J gave up 15 bases; unmatched junction bases: 9. The germline gives CDR1 SGHTA, CDR2 FQGNSA. CDR3 residues: CASSLDRDRWFF. CDR3 in DNA: TGTGCCAGCAGCCTGGACAGGGACCGCTGGTTCTTC.

The rearrangement joins TRBV10-3 to TRBJ2-7; TRBD1 matches 10 bases. The CDR3 extends over 18 amino acids. After removal of 4 bases from V and 0 bases from J, the junction contained 12 bases not matched to a gene. Germline V lookup: CDR1 ENHRY, CDR2 SYGVKD. The CDR3 loop reads CAISGKAPGQGTSYEQYF. The DNA for the CDR3 is TGTGCCATCAGTGGGAAGGCCCCGGGACAGGGGACCTCCTACGAGCAGTACTTC.

The J gene is TRBJ2-1, the V gene TRBV4-1, with 13 bases lining up with TRBD2. This CDR3 has 17 amino acids. V shed 4 bases, J shed 0 bases, and the junction held 3 bases outside the gene matches. Per the germline V gene, CDR1 is MGHRA and CDR2 is YSYEKL. The CDR3 DNA sequence: TGCGCCAGCAGCCCGGGACTAGCGGGAAGCTCCTACAATGAGCAGTTCTTC. Protein sequence: CASSPGLAGSSYNEQFF.

This clonotype occurred many times. The chain is built from TRBV7-6 and TRBJ2-1; TRBD1 matches 7 bases. The CDR3 is made up of 16 amino acids. V was pared by 1 base and J by 7 bases, with 10 bases of the junction left unmatched. CDR1 SGHVS and CDR2 FNYEAQ come from the germline V gene. The CDR3 DNA reads TGTGCCAGCAGCTTAGTCCGGACAGGTTCGGGGAATGAGCAGTTCTTC. Its protein is CASSLVRTGSGNEQFF.

Comments on this clonotype: Being one base from a much bigger clone, this may be a read error. The chain employs TRBV24-1 and TRBJ2-3, with 10 bases lining up with TRBD1. V lost 4 bases, J lost 1 base, and 10 bases stayed unmatched. The germline gives CDR1 KGHDR, CDR2 SFDVKD. This CDR3 has 18 amino acids. CDR3 sequence (DNA): TGTGCCACCAGTGACCCGGGACAGGGGTTGGGGGGCACAGATACGCAGTATTTT. Translating it yields CATSDPGQGLGGTDTQYF.